Each of the 14 T cell receptor beta chains below was sequenced from the same sample in a study of T cell repertoires in cytomegalovirus infection. Using its own MiXCR run on the reads, TCRdb lists one record per CDR3 protein. The sample comprises about 300,000 distinct CDR3 sequences, 9.6% of which are singletons, and less than 3% rests with the top ten. The sample consisted of PBMCs. All receptors derive from a human donor in good health (CMV status not recorded). Some clones in this sample may be carry-over from other donors' samples.

This clonotype was observed many times. V and J are TRBV5-1 and TRBJ2-7; 12 nucleotides align to TRBD2. The germline CDR1 and CDR2 sequences are SGHRS and YFSETQ. The CDR3 contains 16 residues. Losses at the gene ends were 5 bases for V and 0 bases for J; bases not matched to a gene: 6. In DNA, the CDR3 is TGCGCCAGCAGTCCCCTAGCGGGGGGGAGCTCCTACGAGCAGTACGTC. Translated: CASSPLAGGSSYEQYV.

A few counts support this clonotype. V is TRBV7-3 and J is TRBJ2-6; D is possibly TRBD1 (5 bases). The CDR3 loop spans 15 amino acids. Germline V gene sequence: CDR1 SGHTA, CDR2 FQGTGA. V lost 4 bases to trimming and J lost 1 base, with 8 bases between them. The CDR3, as DNA: TGTGCCAGCAGCTCCAGGGCGTCTGGGGCCAACGTCCTGACTTTC. Amino acids: CASSSRASGANVLTF.

This clonotype was detected a few times. J is TRBJ2-1 and V is TRBV11-2; 7 nucleotides agree with TRBD1. This CDR3 spans 15 amino acids. With V trimmed by 1 base and J by 7 bases, 7 bases remained unmatched. CDR1 and CDR2 from the germline V gene are SGHAT and FQNNGV. CDR3 loop: CASSLVRGGGNEQFF. The CDR3 bases are TGTGCCAGCAGCTTAGTTCGAGGGGGCGGAAATGAGCAGTTCTTC.

Worth noting for this clonotype: A much larger clone differs by one base, so this may be a read error. The missing conserved phenylalanine or tryptophan at the end of this CDR3 makes a read error likely. The gene calls are TRBV20-1 and TRBJ1-5, with 9 nucleotides matching TRBD1. The CDR3 consists of 15 residues. J lost 4 bases, V lost 4 bases, and 8 bases had no gene match. Germline-derived CDR1 and CDR2 are DFQATT and SNEGSKA (reference sequence). CDR3 residues: CSAKDSGTGNQPQHV. The DNA of the CDR3 is TGCAGTGCTAAGGATTCCGGGACAGGGAATCAGCCCCAGCATGTT.

This clonotype was counted at least ten times. The chain has TRBV5-1 and TRBJ2-2, with 8 bases fitting TRBD1. Germline values: CDR1 SGHRS, CDR2 YFSETQ. Trimming removed 3 bases from V and 3 bases from J; junction bases left unmatched: 4. CDR3 length: 15 residues. For the CDR3, the DNA is TGCGCCAGCAGCTCGCTGACAGGGGACACCGGGGAGCTGTTTTTT. This sequence encodes CASSSLTGDTGELFF.

This clonotype was detected ten times or more. The rearrangement uses TRBV14 and TRBJ2-1, with D maybe TRBD1 (6 bases). The CDR3 has 15 amino acids. CDR1 and CDR2 (germline): SGHDN, FVKESK. Trimming left V 1 base short and J 6 bases short, with 13 bases between. Here the CDR3 reads CASSQGTGRVNEQFF. The DNA of the CDR3 is TGTGCCAGCAGCCAAGGAACAGGGAGAGTCAATGAGCAGTTCTTC.

This clonotype was counted ten times or more. Here the CDR3 DNA reads TGTGCCAGCAGCTTGCCCCGAACTGAAGAGACCCAGTACTTC. Its translation: CASSLPRTEETQYF. This rearrangement joins TRBV5-8 to TRBJ2-5; D remains unclear. V was cut by 1 base and J by 3 bases, with 10 bases left in between. The length of the CDR3 is 14 residues. Germline V gene lookup returns CDR1 SGHTS and CDR2 YDEGEE.

The chain links TRBV20-1 to TRBJ2-4; perhaps TRBD1 as D (6 bases). Germline CDR1 is DFQATT and CDR2 is SNEGSKA (reference sequence). V lost 3 bases and J lost 0, with 12 bases in between. The CDR3 has 15 residues. The chain's CDR3 is CSARGHSPAKNIQYF. The CDR3 DNA sequence: TGCAGTGCTAGGGGACACTCGCCAGCCAAAAACATTCAGTACTTC.

The chain employs TRBV5-1 and TRBJ1-1; D uncertain. The CDR3 has 13 residues. V was cut by 6 bases and J by 1 base, with 10 bases left in between. The germline V gene has CDR1 SGHRS and CDR2 YFSETQ. CDR3: CASTRVPNTEAFF. CDR3 in DNA: TGCGCCAGCACAAGAGTCCCGAACACTGAAGCTTTCTTT.

This sequence joins TRBV7-9 and TRBJ2-4; D not resolved. The CDR3 sequence is 16 residues long. Per the germline V gene, CDR1 is SEHNR and CDR2 is FQNEAQ (reference sequence). Trimming shortened V by 5 bases and J by 0 bases, and 14 bases separated the two germline ends. CDR3 sequence (DNA): TGTGCCAGCAGCCCGAGGCCGGGCTCAGCCAAAAACATTCAGTACTTC. Encoded protein: CASSPRPGSAKNIQYF.

In its sample, this clonotype was seen a few times. The chain employs TRBV2 and TRBJ1-2; D remains ambiguous. The germline CDR1 and CDR2 sequences are SNHLY and FYNNEI. Trimming left V 7 bases short and J 0 bases short, with 9 bases between. The CDR3 consists of 13 residues. This CDR3 is CASTTQTNYGYTF. CDR3 DNA sequence: TGTGCCAGCACTACCCAGACTAACTATGGCTACACCTTC.

There are many counts of this clonotype. The chain has TRBV7-2 and TRBJ1-5; no clear D. CDR1 SGHTA and CDR2 FQGNSA come from the germline V gene. The CDR3 totals 13 residues. Between the trimmed V and J ends, which lost 1 base and 9 bases, there was a span of 10 bases. CDR3 DNA sequence: TGTGCCAGCAGCTTAGGACTTGCCCGGCCCCAGCATTTT. Translation: CASSLGLARPQHF.

The table lists this clonotype with many counts. The V and J genes are TRBV6-2 or TRBV6-3 and TRBJ1-5, with no clear D. The CDR3 has 15 residues. The V end was cut by 2 bases, the J end by 4 bases, with 12 bases between. Germline-derived CDR1 and CDR2 are MNHEY and SVGEGT. This chain's CDR3 is CASSYARPLNQPQHF. The CDR3, as DNA: TGTGCCAGCAGTTACGCCCGCCCCCTAAATCAGCCCCAGCATTTT.

This clonotype was seen many times. This sequence joins TRBV20-1 and TRBJ1-1; a weak D match, TRBD1 (6 bases). The CDR3 runs to 12 residues. Per the germline V gene, CDR1 is DFQATT and CDR2 is SNEGSKA (reference sequence). CDR3 protein: CRAGAKNTEAFF. CDR3 in DNA: TGCAGGGCAGGGGCTAAGAACACTGAAGCTTTCTTT.